Sequencing of this T cell receptor (beta chain) was carried out in a study of response to subunit inactivated influenza vaccine (dated 2018 in TCRdb). Describing the broader study: The study used deep quantitative T cell receptor repertoire profiling to track responses to a trivalent subunit inactivated influenza vaccine. Summary of the overall study and its limitations: The authors suggested that each seasonal influenza vaccination may recruit only a limited number of new T cells.

Of note for this clonotype: The target of this receptor is not known. No much larger clonotype is one base removed from it; base qualities were not supplied.

The CDR3 runs 14 amino acids, cysteine and phenylalanine included. The retained sequence is limited to the CDR3, 42 bases, with the frame set at the first base. Trimming accounts for 6 bases at V and 6 bases at J, while the number of junction bases matched to no gene is 9. Libraries were prepared through RT-PCR. The sequencer was an Illumina HiSeq 2500. Through fastp at Q25 and MiXCR, TCRdb rebuilt clones from the public reads, retaining in-frame beta chains. Every entry covers one CDR3 protein and lists the most common genes and DNA from its rows. The sample has some 800,000 distinct CDR3 sequences on record, about 20% of them singletons. Jointly, the top ten make up around 9.6% of the sample.

The TCR originated in a man aged 45-65 years who received an inactivated influenza vaccine. Donor details come from another sample of the same person, matched by shared clones. The specimen comprised PBMCs from blood, sampled about 5 days after vaccination. The V and J segments used are TRBV12-3 or TRBV12-4 and TRBJ1-1, and TRBD1 aligns with 8 junction nucleotides. The CDR3 has the sequence CASSRHRGTSEAFF. The nucleotide sequence is given as TGTGCCAGCAGCCGCCACAGGGGGACATCTGAAGCTTTCTTT.